This T cell receptor (beta chain) was captured by sequencing in a study of blood T cell repertoires in COVID-19 (dated by TCRdb to 2018 to 2021). About the investigation overall: Samples covering the acute and convalescent phases of COVID-19 were provided by collaborators in the United States, Italy and Spain. The prospective study material was composed of cDNA or gDNA derived from T cells, B-cell-depleted T cells, or PBMCs. The dataset comprised deeply sampled blood TCRbeta repertoires from subjects exposed to, actively infected with, or recovered from COVID-19. A freely available public database, intended as a resource for researchers studying the immune response to SARS-CoV-2, is where the repertoires were released. Samples were obtained from the ongoing ImmuneRACE study (first 160 participants) and from roughly 1,300 subjects provided by 6 global collaborators. The sample metadata nearly always contained a de-identified subject ID, COVID-19 status, age in years and sex. HLA class I and class II types, where available, came from metadata supplied by the sample provider rather than from assay-based typing. General study outcomes and caveats: Clinical and demographic metadata were provided uncurated, with the amount varying by source and participant.

Enrolling through a virtual design, the prospective study's participants ranged in age from about 18 to 89 years and lived across some 22 United States geographic areas. In the prospective study, cohorts were assigned on the basis of participant-reported clinical history obtained from a screening survey and a study questionnaire. Recovered participants in ImmuneRACE Cohort 3 were defined as having two consecutive negative NP/OP PCR tests, clearance from a healthcare professional, or resolution of symptoms. In the prospective study, mobile phlebotomists collected whole blood, serum and a nasopharyngeal or oropharyngeal swab from each participant. Additional blood draws and questionnaires over an approximately 2-month period could optionally be provided by prospective study participants. Before DNA extraction, blood samples from the prospective study were shipped at room temperature or frozen. Note on this clone: The clone's antigen remains unknown. Base-call qualities are not available, and no considerably larger clone is one nucleotide away.

Per the germline V gene (reference sequence), SGHAT is the CDR1 and FQDESV is the CDR2. From the cysteine up to the phenylalanine, the CDR3 has a length of 15 residues. CDR3 DNA only is kept here, 45 bases in frame from base 1. V is pared back by 2 bases and J by 8 bases, with 16 bases lying between the germline termini. TCRbeta CDR3 regions were amplified from genomic DNA by means of the immunoSEQ Assay, a bias-controlled multiplex PCR. The paper's data handling went like this. The number of nucleated cells in each sample was estimated by amplification of reference gene primers within the assay. To quantify the absolute abundance of each unique TCRbeta CDR3 rearrangement, sequence reads were collapsed and filtered. Productive Simpson clonality was computed per sample as the square root of Simpson's diversity index over productive rearrangements. TCRdb mirrors the immuneACCESS table, restricted to in-frame sequences. Some clones are absent from its copies; in checked studies, under half trace to an unresolved V gene, and the reason for the others is unknown. V and J calls plus clone size are reproduced from that table; the DNA served to infer D and trimming. The sample records fewer than 400,000 clones, about nine tenths of which are singletons. The ten biggest clones cover approximately 9% of the sample.

The V and J genes are TRBV11-1 and TRBJ2-1, and TRBD2 may be the D gene, going by 5 matching bases. The sequenced material came from PBMCs or T cells enriched from blood (not recorded which). The sequence came from a woman aged 18-29 years who had recovered from COVID-19. The sequenced DNA is TGTGCCAGCAGCTTAAGGTGGGAGACTATATATGAGCAGTTCTTC. This encodes CASSLRWETIYEQFF.